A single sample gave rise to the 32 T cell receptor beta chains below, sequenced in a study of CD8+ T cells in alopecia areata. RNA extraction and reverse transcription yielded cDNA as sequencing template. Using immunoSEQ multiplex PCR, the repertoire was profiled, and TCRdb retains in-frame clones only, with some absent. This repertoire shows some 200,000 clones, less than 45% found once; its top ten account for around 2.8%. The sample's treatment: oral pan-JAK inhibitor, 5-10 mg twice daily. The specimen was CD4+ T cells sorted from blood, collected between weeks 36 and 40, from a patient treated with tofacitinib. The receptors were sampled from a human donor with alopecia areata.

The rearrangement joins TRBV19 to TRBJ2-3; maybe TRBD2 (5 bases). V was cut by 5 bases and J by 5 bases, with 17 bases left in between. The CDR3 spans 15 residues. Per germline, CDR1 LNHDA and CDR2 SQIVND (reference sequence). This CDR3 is CASSEPGREGDTQYF. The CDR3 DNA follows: TGTGCCAGTAGTGAGCCGGGTCGCGAGGGAGATACGCAGTATTTT. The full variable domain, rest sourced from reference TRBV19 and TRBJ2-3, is DGGITQSPKYLFRKEGQNVTLSCEQNLNHDAMYWYRQDPGQGLRLIYYSQIVNDFQKGDIAEGYSVSREKKESFPLTVTSAQKNPTAFYLCASSEPGREGDTQYFGPGTRLTVL.

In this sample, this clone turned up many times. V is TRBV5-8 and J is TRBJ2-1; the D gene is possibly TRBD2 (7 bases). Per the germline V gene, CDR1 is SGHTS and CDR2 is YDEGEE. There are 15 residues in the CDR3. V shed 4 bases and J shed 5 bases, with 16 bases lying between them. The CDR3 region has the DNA TGTGCCAGCAGCCGTGAGGGGGGGGTCCACAATGAGCAGTTCTTC. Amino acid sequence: CASSREGGVHNEQFF.

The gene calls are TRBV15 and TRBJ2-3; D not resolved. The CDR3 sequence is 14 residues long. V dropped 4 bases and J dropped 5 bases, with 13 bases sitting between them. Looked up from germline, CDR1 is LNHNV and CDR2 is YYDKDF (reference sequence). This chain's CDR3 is CATSKIILGDTQYF. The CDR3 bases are TGTGCCACCAGCAAAATCATTTTAGGAGATACGCAGTATTTT.

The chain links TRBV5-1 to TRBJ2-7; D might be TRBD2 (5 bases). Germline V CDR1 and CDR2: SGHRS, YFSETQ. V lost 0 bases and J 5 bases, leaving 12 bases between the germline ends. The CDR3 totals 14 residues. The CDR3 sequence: CASSLAGDRHEQYF. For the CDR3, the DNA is TGCGCCAGCAGCTTGGCCGGGGATCGTCACGAGCAGTACTTC. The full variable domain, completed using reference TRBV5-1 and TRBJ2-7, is KAGVTQTPRYLIKTRGQQVTLSCSPISGHRSVSWYQQTPGQGLQFLFEYFSETQRNKGNFPGRFSGRQFSNSRSEMNVSTLELGDSALYLCASSLAGDRHEQYFGPGTRLTVT.

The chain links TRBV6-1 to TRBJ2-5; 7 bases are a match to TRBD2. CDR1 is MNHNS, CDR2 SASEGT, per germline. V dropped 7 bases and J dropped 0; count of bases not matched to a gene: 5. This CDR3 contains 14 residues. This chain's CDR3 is CASTRGGDQETQYF. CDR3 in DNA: TGTGCCAGCACTAGGGGAGGGGACCAAGAGACCCAGTACTTC.

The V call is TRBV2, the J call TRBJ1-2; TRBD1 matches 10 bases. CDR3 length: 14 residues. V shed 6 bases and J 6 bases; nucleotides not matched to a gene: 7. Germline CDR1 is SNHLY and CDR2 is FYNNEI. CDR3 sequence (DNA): TGTGCCAGCAGCCCCGGACAGGGGGTTGATGGCTACACCTTC. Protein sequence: CASSPGQGVDGYTF.

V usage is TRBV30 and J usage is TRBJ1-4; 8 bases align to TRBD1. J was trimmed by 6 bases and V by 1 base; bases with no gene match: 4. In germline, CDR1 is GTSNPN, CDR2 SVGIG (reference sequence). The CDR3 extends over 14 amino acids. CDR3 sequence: CAWSAGGRDEKLFF. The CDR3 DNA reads TGTGCCTGGAGTGCAGGGGGCCGGGATGAAAAACTGTTTTTT.

The CDR3 DNA follows: TGTGCCAGCAGCTCAATCCTACTAGCGGGAGACTCCGAGAAGCAGTTCTTC. Protein sequence: CASSSILLAGDSEKQFF. This rearrangement joins TRBV11-1 to TRBJ2-1; TRBD2 matches 11 bases. V lost 4 bases and J lost 11; bases outside the gene matches: 16. This CDR3 comprises 17 residues. Germline CDR1 and CDR2: SGHAT and FQDESV (reference sequence).

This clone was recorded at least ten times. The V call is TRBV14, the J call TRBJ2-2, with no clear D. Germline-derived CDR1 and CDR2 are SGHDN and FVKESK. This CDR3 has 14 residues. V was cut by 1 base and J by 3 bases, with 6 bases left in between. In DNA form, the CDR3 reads TGTGCCAGCAGCCAAGTGGGGTACACCGGGGAGCTGTTTTTT. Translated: CASSQVGYTGELFF.

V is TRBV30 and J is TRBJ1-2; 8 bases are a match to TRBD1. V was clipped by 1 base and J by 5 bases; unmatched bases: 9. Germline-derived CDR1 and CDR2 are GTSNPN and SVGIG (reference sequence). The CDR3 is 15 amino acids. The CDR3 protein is CAWSGRQGNWYGYTF. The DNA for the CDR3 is TGTGCCTGGAGTGGCCGACAGGGGAATTGGTATGGCTACACCTTC. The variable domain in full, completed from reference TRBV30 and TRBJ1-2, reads SQTIHQWPATLVQPVGSPLSLECTVEGTSNPNLYWYRQAAGRGLQLLFYSVGIGQISSEVPQNLSASRPQDRQFILSSKKLLLSDSGFYLCAWSGRQGNWYGYTFGSGTRLTVV.

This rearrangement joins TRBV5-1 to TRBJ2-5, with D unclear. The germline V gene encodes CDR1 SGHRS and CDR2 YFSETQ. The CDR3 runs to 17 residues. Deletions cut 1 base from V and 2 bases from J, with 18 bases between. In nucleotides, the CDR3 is TGCGCCAGCAGCTTGCGTGCATCGGCAGGCCGACAAGAGACCCAGTACTTC. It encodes CASSLRASAGRQETQYF.

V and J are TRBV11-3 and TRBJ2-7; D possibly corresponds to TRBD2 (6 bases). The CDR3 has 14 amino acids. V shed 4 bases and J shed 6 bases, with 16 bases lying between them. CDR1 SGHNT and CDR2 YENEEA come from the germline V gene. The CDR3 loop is CASSSGLRSGEQYF. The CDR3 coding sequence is TGTGCCAGCAGCTCAGGACTAAGATCGGGCGAGCAGTACTTC.

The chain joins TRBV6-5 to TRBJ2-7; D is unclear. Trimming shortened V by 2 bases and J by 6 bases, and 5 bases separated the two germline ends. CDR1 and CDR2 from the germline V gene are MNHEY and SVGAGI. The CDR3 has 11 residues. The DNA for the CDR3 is TGTGCCAGCAGTTACCCCCCCGAGCAGTACTTC. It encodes CASSYPPEQYF.

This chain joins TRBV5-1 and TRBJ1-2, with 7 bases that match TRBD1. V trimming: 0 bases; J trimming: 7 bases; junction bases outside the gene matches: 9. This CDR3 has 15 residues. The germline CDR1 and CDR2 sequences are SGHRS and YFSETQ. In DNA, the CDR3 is TGCGCCAGCAGCTTGGATCCGACAGGGACGGCTGGCTACACCTTC. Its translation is CASSLDPTGTAGYTF.

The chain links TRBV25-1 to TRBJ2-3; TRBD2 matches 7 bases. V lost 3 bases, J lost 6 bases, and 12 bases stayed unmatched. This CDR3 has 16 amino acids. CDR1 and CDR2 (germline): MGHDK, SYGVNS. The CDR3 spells CASSESRLAQRDTQYF. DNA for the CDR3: TGTGCCAGCAGTGAGAGTCGACTAGCTCAACGGGATACGCAGTATTTT.

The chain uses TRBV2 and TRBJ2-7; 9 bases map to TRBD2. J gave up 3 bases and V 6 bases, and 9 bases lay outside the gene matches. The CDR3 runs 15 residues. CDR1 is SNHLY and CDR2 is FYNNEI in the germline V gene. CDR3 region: CASRARTSANYEQYF. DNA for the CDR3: TGTGCCAGCAGGGCCCGGACTAGCGCGAACTACGAGCAGTACTTC.

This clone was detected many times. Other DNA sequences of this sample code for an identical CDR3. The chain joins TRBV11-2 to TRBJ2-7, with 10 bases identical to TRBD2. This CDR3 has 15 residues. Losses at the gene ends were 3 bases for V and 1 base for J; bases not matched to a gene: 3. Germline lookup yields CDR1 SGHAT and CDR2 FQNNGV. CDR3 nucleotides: TGTGCCAGCAGCTTGGCTAGCGGGAGATCCTACGAGCAGTACTTC. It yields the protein CASSLASGRSYEQYF.

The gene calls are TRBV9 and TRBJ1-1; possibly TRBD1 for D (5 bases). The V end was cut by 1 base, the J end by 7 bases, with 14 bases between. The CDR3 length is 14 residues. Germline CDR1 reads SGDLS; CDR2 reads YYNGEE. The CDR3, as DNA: TGTGCCAGCAGCGTAAGGGGCAGGGATTTTGAAGCTTTCTTT. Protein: CASSVRGRDFEAFF.

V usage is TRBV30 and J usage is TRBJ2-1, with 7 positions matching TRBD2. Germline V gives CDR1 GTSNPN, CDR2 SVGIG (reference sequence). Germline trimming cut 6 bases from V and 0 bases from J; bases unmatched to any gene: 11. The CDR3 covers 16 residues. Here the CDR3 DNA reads TGTGCCTGTTCCGGGGGACGCGGGAGCTCCTACAATGAGCAGTTCTTC. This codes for CACSGGRGSSYNEQFF.

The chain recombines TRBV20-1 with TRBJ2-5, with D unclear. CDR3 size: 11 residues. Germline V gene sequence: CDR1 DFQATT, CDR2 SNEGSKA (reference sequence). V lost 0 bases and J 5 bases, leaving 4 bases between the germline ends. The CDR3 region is CSARESETQYF. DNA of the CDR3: TGCAGTGCTAGAGAATCCGAGACCCAGTACTTC.

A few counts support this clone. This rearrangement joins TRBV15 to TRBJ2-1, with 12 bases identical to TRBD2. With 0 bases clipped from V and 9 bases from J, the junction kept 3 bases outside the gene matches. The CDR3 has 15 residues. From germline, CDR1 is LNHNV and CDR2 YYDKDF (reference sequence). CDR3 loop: CATSRDLAGGGEQFF. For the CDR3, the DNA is TGTGCCACCAGCAGAGATCTAGCGGGAGGGGGTGAGCAGTTCTTC.

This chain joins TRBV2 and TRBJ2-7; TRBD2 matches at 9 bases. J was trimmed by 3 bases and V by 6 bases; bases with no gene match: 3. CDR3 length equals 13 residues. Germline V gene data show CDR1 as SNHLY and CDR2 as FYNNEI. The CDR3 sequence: CASRNSGSYEQYF. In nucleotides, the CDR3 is TGTGCCAGCAGAAATAGCGGGAGCTACGAGCAGTACTTC.

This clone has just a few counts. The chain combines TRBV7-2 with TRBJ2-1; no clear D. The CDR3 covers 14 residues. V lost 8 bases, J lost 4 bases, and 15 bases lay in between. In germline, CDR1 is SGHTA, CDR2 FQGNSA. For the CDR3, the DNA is TGTGCCAGCTCCCCCCTAGGAAATTACAATGAGCAGTTCTTC. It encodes CASSPLGNYNEQFF.

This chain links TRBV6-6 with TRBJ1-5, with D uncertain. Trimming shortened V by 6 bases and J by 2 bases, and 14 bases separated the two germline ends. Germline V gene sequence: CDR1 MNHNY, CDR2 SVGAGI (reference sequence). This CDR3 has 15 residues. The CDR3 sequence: CASSPARGGNQPQHF. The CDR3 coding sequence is TGTGCCAGCAGCCCCGCCCGTGGAGGCAATCAGCCCCAGCATTTT.

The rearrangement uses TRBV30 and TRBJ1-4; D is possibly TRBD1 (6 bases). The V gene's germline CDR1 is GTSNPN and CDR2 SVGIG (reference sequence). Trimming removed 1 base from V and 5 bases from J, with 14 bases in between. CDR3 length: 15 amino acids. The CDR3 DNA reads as TGTGCCTGGAGTGGCCTTGAGGACAGAAATGAAAAACTGTTTTTT. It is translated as CAWSGLEDRNEKLFF.

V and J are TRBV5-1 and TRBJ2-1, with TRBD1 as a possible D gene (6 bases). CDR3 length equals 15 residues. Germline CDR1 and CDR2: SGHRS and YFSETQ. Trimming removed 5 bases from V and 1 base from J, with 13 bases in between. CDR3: CASRQDRPSYNEQFF. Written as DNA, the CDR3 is TGCGCCAGCAGACAGGACAGACCATCCTACAATGAGCAGTTCTTC. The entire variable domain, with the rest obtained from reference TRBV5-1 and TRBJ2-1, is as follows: KAGVTQTPRYLIKTRGQQVTLSCSPISGHRSVSWYQQTPGQGLQFLFEYFSETQRNKGNFPGRFSGRQFSNSRSEMNVSTLELGDSALYLCASRQDRPSYNEQFFGPGTRLTVL.

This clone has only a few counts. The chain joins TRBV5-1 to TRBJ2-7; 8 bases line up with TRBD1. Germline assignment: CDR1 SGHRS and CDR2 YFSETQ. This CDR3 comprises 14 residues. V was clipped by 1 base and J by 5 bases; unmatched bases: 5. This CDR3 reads CASSLYRDRNEQYF. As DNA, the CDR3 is TGCGCCAGCAGCTTGTATCGGGACAGGAACGAGCAGTACTTC. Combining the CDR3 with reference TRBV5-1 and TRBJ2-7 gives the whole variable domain KAGVTQTPRYLIKTRGQQVTLSCSPISGHRSVSWYQQTPGQGLQFLFEYFSETQRNKGNFPGRFSGRQFSNSRSEMNVSTLELGDSALYLCASSLYRDRNEQYFGPGTRLTVT.

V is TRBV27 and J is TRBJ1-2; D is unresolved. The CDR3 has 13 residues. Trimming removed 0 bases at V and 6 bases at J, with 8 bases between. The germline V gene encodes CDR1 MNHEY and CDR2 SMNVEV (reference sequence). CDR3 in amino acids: CASSLSGSHGYTF. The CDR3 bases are TGTGCCAGCAGTTTATCAGGCAGCCATGGCTACACCTTC.

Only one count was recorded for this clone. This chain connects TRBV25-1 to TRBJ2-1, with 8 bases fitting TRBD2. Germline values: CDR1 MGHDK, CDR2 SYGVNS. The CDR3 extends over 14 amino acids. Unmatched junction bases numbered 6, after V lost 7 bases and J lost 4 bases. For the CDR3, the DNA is TGTGCCAGCACTGTGACTAGCGCTTACAATGAGCAGTTCTTC. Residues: CASTVTSAYNEQFF.

The CDR3 sequence: CSVAGSAYGYTF. As DNA, the CDR3 is TGCAGCGTTGCTGGGTCTGCCTATGGCTACACCTTC. The chain employs TRBV29-1 and TRBJ1-2, with no clear D. CDR1 and CDR2 from the germline V gene are SQVTM and ANQGSEA. V was cut by 4 bases and J by 4 bases, with 10 bases left in between. The CDR3 is 12 residues long.

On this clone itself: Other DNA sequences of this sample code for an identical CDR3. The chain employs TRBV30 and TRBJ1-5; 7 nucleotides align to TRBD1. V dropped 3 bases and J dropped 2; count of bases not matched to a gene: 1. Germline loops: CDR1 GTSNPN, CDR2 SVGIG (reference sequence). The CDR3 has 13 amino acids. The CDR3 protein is CAWSGQGNQPQHF. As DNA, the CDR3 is TGTGCCTGGAGCGGACAGGGCAATCAGCCCCAGCATTTT. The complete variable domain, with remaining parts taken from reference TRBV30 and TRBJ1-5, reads SQTIHQWPATLVQPVGSPLSLECTVEGTSNPNLYWYRQAAGRGLQLLFYSVGIGQISSEVPQNLSASRPQDRQFILSSKKLLLSDSGFYLCAWSGQGNQPQHFGDGTRLSIL.

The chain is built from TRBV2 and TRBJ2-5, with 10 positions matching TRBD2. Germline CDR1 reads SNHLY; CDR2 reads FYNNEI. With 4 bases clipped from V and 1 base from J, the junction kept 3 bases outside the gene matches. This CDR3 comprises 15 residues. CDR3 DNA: TGTGCCAGCAGTGGACTAGCGGGTTCCCAAGAGACCCAGTACTTC. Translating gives CASSGLAGSQETQYF.